Here is one TCR beta chain with its context. Produced via immunoSEQ multiplex PCR; TCRdb's table is partial and in-frame only. Of tens of thousands of clones detected, around 89% appear once; the ten largest clones hold approximately 19%. This record belongs to a study of blood T cell repertoires in COVID-19. Study as a whole: From T cells, B-cell-depleted T cells, or PBMCs came the material, which was cDNA or gDNA.

Germline CDR1 reads MNHEY; CDR2 reads SVGAGI. The CDR3 runs 14 residues. V gave up 7 bases and J gave up 5 bases, with 15 bases separating them. The sample was peripheral blood. The clonotype originates from a human donor in a cohort sampled during active COVID-19. The rearrangement links TRBV6-5 to TRBJ2-1, with a possible D match to TRBD1 (6 bases). CDR3 loop: CASNSGTTNNEQFF. CDR3 DNA sequence: TGTGCCAGCAACTCCGGGACAACAAACAATGAGCAGTTCTTC.